This T cell receptor (beta chain) was recorded in a study of Graves' ophthalmopathy and Graves' hyperthyroidism. Study summary: No treatment had been given when peripheral blood was collected at initial diagnosis.

The V end lost 6 bases, the J end lost 5 bases, and 7 bases lay between the germline ends. Per the germline V gene, CDR1 is SGHTA and CDR2 is FQGNSA. The CDR3 is 11 amino acids. The study's findings and limits: A 13-signature model separated ophthalmopathy from stable hyperthyroidism, about 88% sensitivity, approximately 80% specificity.

This clonotype was counted many times. Its antigen is still unknown. A much larger clone sits a single nucleotide away, making a read error possible. Amplification from RNA transcripts yielded the TCR beta CDR3 regions. The workflow started with a first-round RT-PCR run with HTBI primers and then moved on to a second-round multiplex PCR. TCRdb re-derived calls from the multiplex PCR reads in MiXCR, one entry per CDR3 protein. Altogether fewer than 400,000 distinct CDR3 sequences are present, approximately 20% being singletons, with the ten largest covering around 1.4%. The chain employs TRBV7-2 and TRBJ2-5; TRBD2 is a possible D gene (6 bases). The sequence derives from a woman aged 18-30 years with Graves' ophthalmopathy. Sequencing was carried out using peripheral blood. DNA for the CDR3: TGTGCCAGCAGGGAGGGGGAGACCCAGTACTTC. Its translation: CASREGETQYF. The full variable domain, its missing parts supplied by reference TRBV7-2 and TRBJ2-5, is GAGVSQSPSNKVTEKGKDVELRCDPISGHTALYWYRQSLGQGLEFLIYFQGNSAPDKSGLPSDRFSAERTGGSVSTLTIQRTQQEDSAVYLCASREGETQYFGPGTRLLVL.